This TCR beta chain was profiled in a study of blood T cell repertoires in COVID-19. Overall study context: Both acute and convalescent COVID-19 samples were obtained from the United States, Italy and Spain.

V shed 4 bases and J shed 8 bases, with 12 bases lying between them. This CDR3 contains 13 residues. CDR1 is SNHLY, CDR2 FYNNEI, per germline. Original processing methods: It was from reference gene primer amplification that nucleated cell counts were estimated. Profiling relied on immunoSEQ multiplex PCR, and the TCRdb table lists in-frame clones only, not all of them. V and J calls and clone size follow that table, whereas D and trimming were derived from the DNA. Here the sample spans about 130,000 clones, roughly 79% being singletons. This chain joins TRBV2 and TRBJ2-1, with D tentatively TRBD1 (6 bases). Input material: peripheral blood. This TCR was sampled from a human donor in a cohort sampled during active COVID-19. The CDR3 nucleotides are TGTGCCAGCAGTGGAGCAGGGGTCGATGAGCAGTTCTTC. Its protein product is CASSGAGVDEQFF.